This T cell receptor (beta chain) was recovered during a study of blood T cell repertoires in COVID-19. In the authors' methods: Scientists estimated how many nucleated cells there were by amplifying reference gene primers. Only in-frame clones appear in the TCRdb table, and some are missing; sequencing was by immunoSEQ multiplex PCR. Clonal size and the V and J genes are those of that table, whereas D and trimming came from the DNA. The repertoire holds approximately 83,000 clones, with around four fifths as singletons. The clonotype comes from a man aged 50-60 years with acute or convalescent COVID-19. The sequenced material came from peripheral blood.

In nucleotides, the CDR3 is TGTGCCAGTAGTATAGAGGGGCGAAACAATCAGCCCCAGCATTTT. Translated: CASSIEGRNNQPQHF. The V gene is TRBV19, the J gene TRBJ1-5, with TRBD1 as a possible D gene (5 bases). The CDR3 totals 15 residues. Germline V CDR1 and CDR2: LNHDA, SQIVND (reference sequence). Trimming cost V 0 bases and J 3 bases, with 9 bases left between them.